This record covers a single TCR beta chain. There is no known antigen for this receptor. Per-base qualities were not stored, and no clone one base away is much larger. The method was PCR. Instrument on record: Illumina HiSeq 2500. TCR libraries were prepared with molecular barcoding, using unique molecular identifiers to normalize TCRbeta repertoire quantification. TCRdb ran its own pipeline on the public reads, namely fastp trimming at Q25 and MiXCR clone calling, and kept in-frame beta chains. One record per CDR3 amino acid sequence lists the most common genes and DNA. A total of about 980,000 distinct CDR3 sequences appear in this sample, about 29% of them only once. The biggest ten clones account for roughly 28% of the sample. This entry belongs to a study of T-cell reconstitution after alpha-beta-depleted transplantation in children (dated by TCRdb to the mid-2010s). As for the study more broadly: T-cell immune reconstitution after TCRalphabeta/CD19-depleted allogeneic hematopoietic cell transplantation in children was quantitatively tracked in the study by means of TCR repertoire profiling. Beyond this particular receptor, the publication reports: In some patients, the high TCRbeta diversity seen at day 60 was put down to recipient T cells and intrathymic progenitors that had survived conditioning. Hyperexpanded clone frequencies declined over subsequent months; after one year, T-cell counts and TCRbeta diversity were mostly attributed to newly produced T cells. About two months after transplant, the apparently early recovery of alphabetaT-cell counts reportedly depended on just several hundred clones that had expanded rapidly and came from non-depleted graft cells.

What this sample's treatment or condition label stands for: allogeneic hematopoietic cell transplantation with graft depleted of TCRalphabeta T cells and CD19 B cells. The children who served as transplant recipients had been given grafts of TCRalphabeta/CD19-depleted allogeneic hematopoietic cells. Taken from the germline V gene, the CDR1 and CDR2 loops are SGHRS and YFSETQ. Inclusive of the bounding cysteine and phenylalanine, the CDR3 is 14 residues long. Only the CDR3 portion is preserved as DNA: 42 bases, with reading frame beginning at the first base. The V and J ends are trimmed by 7 bases and 2 bases, leaving 14 bases between them.

The sequence derives from a boy less than two years old who had a stem cell transplant for SCID, so the T cells may come from the graft donor. This sample comprised PBMCs, mostly from graft donor cells, obtained 360 days after TCRalphabeta/CD19-depleted stem cell transplant. The chain employs TRBV5-1 and TRBJ2-3; matching of 6 bases hints at TRBD2 as the D gene. The bases are TGCGCCAGCGGAACGGGGGTCCTCACAGATACGCAGTATTTT. Its coded protein is CASGTGVLTDTQYF.